This T cell receptor beta chain was sequenced for a study of blood T cell repertoires in COVID-19. TCRdb keeps only in-frame clones here, not all; method: immunoSEQ multiplex PCR. The repertoire holds a few hundred thousand clones, more than 75% seen once, with approximately 9.8% in the top ten. The clonotype was recovered from a man in his forties who had recovered from COVID-19. The sequencing sample was made of peripheral blood.

The CDR3 DNA reads TGTGCCAGCAGCCCGACAGGGGGCGAAGACAATGAGCAGTTCTTC. It encodes CASSPTGGEDNEQFF. V is TRBV5-6 and J is TRBJ2-1, with TRBD1 matching over 10 bases. V lost 4 bases, J lost 5 bases, and 6 bases stayed unmatched. The germline V gene encodes CDR1 SGHDT and CDR2 YYEEEE. CDR3 length: 15 residues. The variable domain in full, completed from reference TRBV5-6 and TRBJ2-1, reads DAGVTQSPTHLIKTRGQQVTLRCSPKSGHDTVSWYQQALGQGPQFIFQYYEEEERQRGNFPDRFSGHQFPNYSSELNVNALLLGDSALYLCASSPTGGEDNEQFFGPGTRLTVL.